The following is a T cell receptor beta chain sequence with its context. Per the original data handling: The authors estimated nucleated cell counts from reference gene primer amplification. Profiled with immunoSEQ multiplex PCR; TCRdb holds only in-frame clones, not every one. That table is the source of V, J and clone size, and D and trimming were worked out from the DNA. The data hold about 120,000 clones, with roughly 88% observed a single time. This sample was included in a study of blood T cell repertoires in COVID-19. Looking at the study overall: PBMCs, B-cell-depleted T cells, or T cells were the source of the cDNA or gDNA that made up the material.

This sequence was found in a man between 45 and 60 years old with acute or convalescent COVID-19. Material: peripheral blood.

CDR3 in amino acids: CASSLRTGLAEAFF. The CDR3 coding sequence is TGTGCCAGCAGTTTAAGAACAGGGTTAGCTGAAGCTTTCTTT. The rearrangement joins TRBV28 to TRBJ1-1; perhaps TRBD1 as D (6 bases). Germline V gene data show CDR1 as MDHEN and CDR2 as SYDVKM. The V end lost 2 bases, the J end lost 6 bases, and 13 bases lay between the germline ends. This CDR3 has 14 amino acids.